This entry lists 19 T cell receptor beta chains sequenced from one sample in a study of Graves' ophthalmopathy and Graves' hyperthyroidism. RNA transcripts were the template, and TCR beta CDR3 regions were amplified from them. HTBI primers were used in a first-round RT-PCR, which preceded a second-round multiplex PCR. TCRdb ran MiXCR on the multiplex PCR reads and lists one entry per CDR3 protein. The table lists around 1,200,000 distinct CDR3 sequences, roughly 35% of them singletons, with 8.5% to 14% in the top ten. Source material: peripheral blood or thyroid tissue (not recorded which). Source of these receptors: an adult man with Graves' hyperthyroidism.

This clonotype was seen more than once but under ten times. The chain joins TRBV6-4 to TRBJ1-1; 10 bases fit TRBD1. V lost 6 bases to trimming and J lost 5 bases; unmatched junction nucleotides: 6. CDR1 is MRHNA and CDR2 is SNTAGT in the germline V gene. This CDR3 comprises 14 residues. CDR3 region: CASRKGTGVTEAFF. The DNA of the CDR3 is TGTGCCAGCAGGAAAGGGACAGGGGTGACTGAAGCTTTCTTT.

This clonotype came up many times. The chain has TRBV12-3 or TRBV12-4 and TRBJ2-7, with D possibly matching TRBD2 (6 bases). Trimming stripped 6 bases from V and 2 bases from J, with 14 bases between. The CDR3 is made up of 14 amino acids. CDR3 sequence (DNA): TGTGCCAGCAGCTTAAGGACGGGAGCCTACGAGCAGTACTTC. It yields the protein CASSLRTGAYEQYF.

This clonotype was counted many times. The chain uses TRBV7-2 and TRBJ2-7, with D possibly being TRBD1 (5 bases). CDR3 length: 15 amino acids. V was pared by 4 bases and J by 7 bases, with 20 bases between. CDR1 is SGHTA, CDR2 FQGNSA, per germline. This CDR3 reads CASSSSTDLGSEQYF. CDR3 nucleotide sequence: TGTGCCAGCAGCTCGTCGACAGATTTGGGTTCGGAGCAGTACTTC. Filled out from reference TRBV7-2 and TRBJ2-7, the complete variable domain reads GAGVSQSPSNKVTEKGKDVELRCDPISGHTALYWYRQSLGQGLEFLIYFQGNSAPDKSGLPSDRFSAERTGGSVSTLTIQRTQQEDSAVYLCASSSSTDLGSEQYFGPGTRLTVT.

The chain recombines TRBV11-2 with TRBJ2-7; 7 nucleotides align to TRBD1. There are 16 residues in the CDR3. Germline assignment: CDR1 SGHAT and CDR2 FQNNGV. The V gene end was trimmed by 5 bases and the J gene end by 5 bases; junction bases not matched to a gene: 15. In DNA form, the CDR3 reads TGTGCCAGCAGCGTGGGGGATGCAGGGGGTTTGCACGAGCAGTACTTC. This translates into CASSVGDAGGLHEQYF.

This clonotype was recorded once. The chain has TRBV19 and TRBJ1-1; D perhaps matches TRBD1 (5 bases). CDR1 LNHDA and CDR2 SQIVND come from the germline V gene (reference sequence). V was cut by 3 bases and J by 6 bases, with 14 bases left in between. The CDR3 is made up of 14 amino acids. CDR3 loop: CASSIGGRDSEAFF. In DNA form, the CDR3 reads TGTGCCAGTAGTATTGGGGGACGGGACTCTGAAGCTTTCTTT.

This clonotype was seen a few times. The genes are TRBV20-1 and TRBJ2-7; D uncertain. The CDR3 spans 14 residues. Per germline, CDR1 DFQATT and CDR2 SNEGSKA (reference sequence). Trimming took 1 base from V and 4 from J, leaving 14 bases between them. The CDR3 DNA reads as TGCAGTGCTAGAGGGACCTTGAGCCTTTACGAGCAGTACTTC. Its translation: CSARGTLSLYEQYF.

This clonotype showed up just once. This CDR3 is missing its conserved last phenylalanine or tryptophan, likely due to a read error. V and J are TRBV19 and TRBJ1-1; the D gene is possibly TRBD1 (5 bases). The germline CDR1 and CDR2 sequences are LNHDA and SQIVND (reference sequence). The length of the CDR3 is 14 residues. V gave up 3 bases and J gave up 2 bases, with 10 bases separating them. This chain's CDR3 is CASSIQGANTEAFL. As DNA, the CDR3 is TGTGCCAGTAGTATCCAGGGAGCAAACACTGAAGCTTTCCTT.

This clonotype has ten or more counts. The chain joins TRBV4-3 to TRBJ1-1; no firm D call. CDR1 is LGHNA and CDR2 is YSLEER in the germline V gene. V dropped 0 bases and J dropped 8 bases, with 10 bases sitting between them. CDR3 size: 13 residues. DNA of the CDR3: TGCGCCAGCAGCCAAGAATCGGGCCCCGAAGCTTTCTTT. Its protein is CASSQESGPEAFF.

This clonotype was recorded at least ten times. This rearrangement joins TRBV14 to TRBJ2-7, with D possibly matching TRBD2 (6 bases). CDR3 length: 14 residues. Trimming shortened V by 4 bases and J by 6 bases, and 16 bases separated the two germline ends. Germline V gene data show CDR1 as SGHDN and CDR2 as FVKESK. DNA of the CDR3: TGTGCCAGCAGCCCTGGTGGCGGGGCCGCCGAGCAGTACTTC. It is translated as CASSPGGGAAEQYF.

The rearrangement uses TRBV29-1 and TRBJ2-7; 8 bases are a match to TRBD1. CDR1 is SQVTM, CDR2 ANQGSEA, per germline. This CDR3 has 12 residues. V lost 8 bases to trimming and J lost 3 bases; unmatched junction nucleotides: 6. The CDR3 region has the DNA TGCAGCCCGGGGACAGGCGACTACGAGCAGTACTTC. Amino acid sequence: CSPGTGDYEQYF.

A remark on this clonotype: The junction differs from germline at one of its ends, possibly a read error. The chain links TRBV10-3 to TRBJ2-7; the D is unclear. Germline V gene data show CDR1 as ENHRY and CDR2 as SYGVKD. This CDR3 is built from 11 residues. CDR3 DNA: TGTGCCAGCAGCCGGTCCTACGGGCAGCACTTC. This translates into CASSRSYGQHF.

To note about this clonotype: The DNA is left out, because the CDR3 cannot be placed on it with certainty; the CDR3 is given as TCRdb lists it. The chain joins TRBV7-2 to TRBJ2-5; the D call TRBD1 from the table was never checked on the DNA. The CDR3 is 20 residues long, ends included. CDR1 is SGHTA and CDR2 is FQGNSA in the germline V gene. CDR3 sequence reads: CASSSSGSGGETQYFGPGDF.

Points on this clonotype: This may be a read error, as it is one base from a much larger clone. The V call is TRBV12-3 or TRBV12-4, the J call TRBJ2-2; D might be TRBD1 or TRBD2, each matching 5 bases. This CDR3 is built from 14 residues. The V gene lost 3 bases and the J gene lost 6 bases, with 11 bases spanning the gap. CDR3 loop: CASSFGGDAGELFF. DNA for the CDR3: TGTGCCAGCAGTTTTGGGGGAGACGCCGGGGAGCTGTTTTTT.

The V and J genes are TRBV5-1 and TRBJ2-3, with unresolved D. This CDR3 has 11 amino acids. Trimming took 4 bases from V and 6 from J, leaving 6 bases between them. Per germline, CDR1 SGHRS and CDR2 YFSETQ. The chain's CDR3 is CASSKSDTQYF. CDR3 nucleotides: TGCGCCAGCAGCAAATCGGATACGCAGTATTTT.

This clonotype appeared a few times. V is TRBV20-1 and J is TRBJ1-5; D call uncertain. V was pared by 1 base and J by 2 bases, with 6 bases between. Looked up from germline, CDR1 is DFQATT and CDR2 is SNEGSKA (reference sequence). This CDR3 is built from 13 residues. CDR3 residues: CSARGSGNQPQHF. As DNA, the CDR3 is TGCAGTGCTAGAGGGAGTGGCAATCAGCCCCAGCATTTT.

The genes are TRBV7-6 and TRBJ2-6, with 7 nucleotides matching TRBD1. Germline CDR1 and CDR2: SGHVS and FNYEAQ. CDR3 length equals 17 residues. After removal of 5 bases from V and 1 base from J, the junction contained 8 bases not matched to a gene. CDR3 nucleotides: TGTGCCAGCAGCACAGGGGCAGGGGGATCTGGGGCCAACGTCCTGACTTTC. It codes for CASSTGAGGSGANVLTF.

The chain employs TRBV10-3 and TRBJ2-3; the D gene is possibly TRBD2 (7 bases). Germline CDR1 and CDR2: ENHRY and SYGVKD. This CDR3 is 15 amino acids long. Trimming stripped 4 bases from V and 0 bases from J, with 11 bases between. This chain's CDR3 is CAISVAGASTDTQYF. CDR3 coding DNA: TGTGCCATCAGTGTTGCGGGGGCTAGCACAGATACGCAGTATTTT.

The table lists this clonotype with a few counts. The chain recombines TRBV7-6 with TRBJ2-3, with 7 bases identical to TRBD2. Germline CDR1 is SGHVS and CDR2 is FNYEAQ. The CDR3 is made up of 14 amino acids. The V gene end was trimmed by 4 bases and the J gene end by 1 base; junction bases not matched to a gene: 2. The CDR3 protein is CASSSSGGTDTQYF. The CDR3 nucleotides read TGTGCCAGCAGCTCTAGCGGAGGCACAGATACGCAGTATTTT.

This rearrangement joins TRBV19 to TRBJ2-1; TRBD2 matches at 14 bases. The CDR3 contains 14 residues. Germline V gene lookup returns CDR1 LNHDA and CDR2 SQIVND (reference sequence). The J segment lost 4 bases and the V segment lost 8 bases, leaving 1 base of the junction unmatched. CDR3 in DNA: TGTGCCAGTGGGACTAGCGGGAGTTACAATGAGCAGTTCTTC. It specifies CASGTSGSYNEQFF.